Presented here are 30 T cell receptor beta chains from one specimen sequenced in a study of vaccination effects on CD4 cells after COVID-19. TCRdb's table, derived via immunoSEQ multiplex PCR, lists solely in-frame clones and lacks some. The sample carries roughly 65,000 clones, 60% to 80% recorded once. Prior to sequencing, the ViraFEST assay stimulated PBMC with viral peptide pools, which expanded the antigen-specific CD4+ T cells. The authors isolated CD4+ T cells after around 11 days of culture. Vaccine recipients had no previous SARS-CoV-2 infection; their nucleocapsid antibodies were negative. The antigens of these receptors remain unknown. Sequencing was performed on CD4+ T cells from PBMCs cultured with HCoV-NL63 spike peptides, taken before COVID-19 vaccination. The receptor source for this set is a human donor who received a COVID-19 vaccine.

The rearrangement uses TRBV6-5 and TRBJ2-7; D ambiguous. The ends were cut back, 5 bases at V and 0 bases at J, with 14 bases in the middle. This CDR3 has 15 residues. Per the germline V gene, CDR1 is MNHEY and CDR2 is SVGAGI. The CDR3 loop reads CASSLGPVSSYEQYV. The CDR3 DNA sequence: TGTGCCAGCAGTCTAGGTCCAGTTAGCTCCTACGAGCAGTACGTC.

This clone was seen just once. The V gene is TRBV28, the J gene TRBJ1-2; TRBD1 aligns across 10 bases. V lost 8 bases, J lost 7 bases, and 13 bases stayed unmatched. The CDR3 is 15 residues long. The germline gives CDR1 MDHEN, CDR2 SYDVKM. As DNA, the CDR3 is TGTGCCAGCTCCTGGGACAGGGGTGGTCTAGGTGGCTACACCTTC. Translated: CASSWDRGGLGGYTF.

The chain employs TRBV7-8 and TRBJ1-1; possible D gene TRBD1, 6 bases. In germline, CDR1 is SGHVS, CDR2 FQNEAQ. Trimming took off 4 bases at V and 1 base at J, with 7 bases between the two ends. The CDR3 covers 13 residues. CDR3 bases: TGTGCCAGCAGCTCGACAGGGAACACTGAAGCTTTCTTT. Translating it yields CASSSTGNTEAFF.

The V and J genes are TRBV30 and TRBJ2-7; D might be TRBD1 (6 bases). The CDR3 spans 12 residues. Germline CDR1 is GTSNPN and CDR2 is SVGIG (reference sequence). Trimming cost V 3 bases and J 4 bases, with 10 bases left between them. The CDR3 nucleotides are TGTGCCTGGAGCGCAGGGGATTACGAGCAGTACGTC. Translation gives CAWSAGDYEQYV.

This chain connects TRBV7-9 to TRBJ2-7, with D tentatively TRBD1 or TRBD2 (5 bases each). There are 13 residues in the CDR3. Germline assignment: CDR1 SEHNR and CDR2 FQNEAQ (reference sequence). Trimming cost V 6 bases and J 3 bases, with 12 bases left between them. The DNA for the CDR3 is TGTGCCAGCAGTGGGACGGTAAACTACGAGCAGTACGTC. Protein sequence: CASSGTVNYEQYV.

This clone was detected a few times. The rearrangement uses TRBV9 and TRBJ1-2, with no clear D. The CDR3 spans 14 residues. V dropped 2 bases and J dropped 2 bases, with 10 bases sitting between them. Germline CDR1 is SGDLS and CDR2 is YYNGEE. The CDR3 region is CASSVGKGNYGYTF. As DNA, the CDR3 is TGTGCCAGCAGCGTGGGAAAGGGCAACTATGGCTACACCTTC.

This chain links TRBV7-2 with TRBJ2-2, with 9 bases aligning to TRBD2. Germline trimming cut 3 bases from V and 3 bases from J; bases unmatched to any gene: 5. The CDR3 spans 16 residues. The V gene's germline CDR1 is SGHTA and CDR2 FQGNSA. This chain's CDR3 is CASSFASGDDTGELFF. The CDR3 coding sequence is TGTGCCAGCAGCTTTGCTAGCGGGGATGACACCGGGGAGCTGTTTTTT.

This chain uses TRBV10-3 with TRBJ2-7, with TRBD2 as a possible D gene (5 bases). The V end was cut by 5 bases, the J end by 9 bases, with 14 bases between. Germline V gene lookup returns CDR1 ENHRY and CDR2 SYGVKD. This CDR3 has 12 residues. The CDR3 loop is CAISPRGERQYV. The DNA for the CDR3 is TGTGCCATCAGTCCCCGGGGAGAACGGCAGTACGTC.

The CDR3 is CASSARGGQFF. In DNA form, the CDR3 reads TGTGCCAGCTCGGCCCGGGGCGGGCAGTTCTTC. The V gene is TRBV6-5, the J gene TRBJ2-1; either TRBD1 or TRBD2 may fit D (5 bases each). The CDR3 runs 11 residues. The germline gives CDR1 MNHEY, CDR2 SVGAGI. Trimming removed 8 bases at V and 12 bases at J, with 14 bases between.

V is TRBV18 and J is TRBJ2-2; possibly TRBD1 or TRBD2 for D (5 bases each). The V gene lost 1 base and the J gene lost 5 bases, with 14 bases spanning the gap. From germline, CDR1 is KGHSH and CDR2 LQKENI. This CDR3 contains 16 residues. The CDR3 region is CASSPRSQGPTGELFF. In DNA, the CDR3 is TGTGCCAGCTCACCACGGTCTCAGGGACCGACCGGGGAGCTGTTTTTT.

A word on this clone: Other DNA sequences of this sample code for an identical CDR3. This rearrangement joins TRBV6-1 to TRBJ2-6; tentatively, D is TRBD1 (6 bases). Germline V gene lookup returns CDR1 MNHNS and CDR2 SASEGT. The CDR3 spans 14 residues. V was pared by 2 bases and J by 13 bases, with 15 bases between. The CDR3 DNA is TGTGCCAGCAGTGAACCCCCGGGACATGTTGTCCTGACTTTC. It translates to CASSEPPGHVVLTF.

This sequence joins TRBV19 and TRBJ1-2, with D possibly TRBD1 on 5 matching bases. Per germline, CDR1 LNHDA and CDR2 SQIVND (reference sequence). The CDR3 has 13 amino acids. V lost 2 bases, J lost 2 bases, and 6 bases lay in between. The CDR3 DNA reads TGTGCCAGTAGTATAAAGGGGAACTATGGCTACACCTTC. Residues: CASSIKGNYGYTF. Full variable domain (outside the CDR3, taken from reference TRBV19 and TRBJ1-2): DGGITQSPKYLFRKEGQNVTLSCEQNLNHDAMYWYRQDPGQGLRLIYYSQIVNDFQKGDIAEGYSVSREKKESFPLTVTSAQKNPTAFYLCASSIKGNYGYTFGSGTRLTVV.

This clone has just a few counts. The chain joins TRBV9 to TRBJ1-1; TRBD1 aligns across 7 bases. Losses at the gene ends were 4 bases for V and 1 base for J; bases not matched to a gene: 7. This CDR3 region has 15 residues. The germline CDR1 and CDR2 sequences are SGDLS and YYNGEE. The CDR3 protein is CASSTRDRQNTEAFF. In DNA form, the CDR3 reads TGTGCCAGCAGCACCCGGGACAGACAGAACACTGAAGCTTTCTTT.

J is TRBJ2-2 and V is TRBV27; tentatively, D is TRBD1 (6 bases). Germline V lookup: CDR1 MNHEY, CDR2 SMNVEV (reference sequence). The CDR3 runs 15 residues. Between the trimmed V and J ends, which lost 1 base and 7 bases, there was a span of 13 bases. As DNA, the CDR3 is TGTGCCAGCAGTTTATTACAGGGAGAGGTCGGGGAGCTGTTTTTT. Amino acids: CASSLLQGEVGELFF.

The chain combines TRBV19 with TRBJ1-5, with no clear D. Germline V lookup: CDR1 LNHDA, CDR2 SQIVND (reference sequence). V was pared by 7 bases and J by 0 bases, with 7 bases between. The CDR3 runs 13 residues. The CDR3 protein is CASTPYSNQPQHF. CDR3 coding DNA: TGTGCCAGTACACCCTATAGCAATCAGCCCCAGCATTTT.

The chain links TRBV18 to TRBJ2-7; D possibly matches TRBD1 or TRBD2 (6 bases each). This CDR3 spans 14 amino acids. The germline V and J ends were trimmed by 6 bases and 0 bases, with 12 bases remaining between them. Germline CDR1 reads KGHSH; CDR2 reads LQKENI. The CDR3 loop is CASSLGGSSYEQYV. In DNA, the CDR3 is TGTGCCAGCTCCTTAGGGGGGAGCTCCTACGAGCAGTACGTC.

The CDR3 region is CASSLAGGQNTEAFF. Written as DNA, the CDR3 is TGCGCCAGCAGCTTGGCGGGCGGACAGAACACTGAAGCTTTCTTT. The chain carries TRBV5-1 and TRBJ1-1; TRBD1 might be the D (5 bases). CDR1 is SGHRS, CDR2 YFSETQ, per germline. Trimming removed 0 bases at V and 1 base at J, with 10 bases between. This CDR3 is built from 15 residues.

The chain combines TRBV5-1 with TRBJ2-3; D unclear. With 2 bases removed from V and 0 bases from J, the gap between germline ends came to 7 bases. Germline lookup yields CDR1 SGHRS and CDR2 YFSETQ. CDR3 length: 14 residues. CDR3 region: CASSFLQSTDTQYF. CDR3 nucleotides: TGCGCCAGCAGCTTTTTACAGAGCACAGATACGCAGTATTTT.

CDR3 bases: TGTGCCTGGAGTACCCACAGGGGGGCGATCACTGAAGCTTTCTTT. Translating gives CAWSTHRGAITEAFF. The chain is built from TRBV30 and TRBJ1-1; 8 nucleotides match TRBD1. There are 15 residues in the CDR3. J lost 4 bases, V lost 2 bases, and 9 bases had no gene match. The germline gives CDR1 GTSNPN, CDR2 SVGIG (reference sequence).

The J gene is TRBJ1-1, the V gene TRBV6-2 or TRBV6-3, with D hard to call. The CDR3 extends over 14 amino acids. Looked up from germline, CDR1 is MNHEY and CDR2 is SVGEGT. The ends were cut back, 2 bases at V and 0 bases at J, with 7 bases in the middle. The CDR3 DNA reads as TGTGCCAGCAGTTACCGGCAGATGAACACTGAAGCTTTCTTT. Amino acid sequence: CASSYRQMNTEAFF.

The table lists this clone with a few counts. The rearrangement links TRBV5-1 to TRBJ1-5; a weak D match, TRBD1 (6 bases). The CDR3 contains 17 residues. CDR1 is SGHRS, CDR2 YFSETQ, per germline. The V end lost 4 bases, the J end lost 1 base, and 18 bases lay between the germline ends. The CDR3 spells CASSPGGGRGSNQPQHF. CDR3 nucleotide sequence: TGCGCCAGCAGCCCGGGGGGTGGCAGGGGAAGCAATCAGCCCCAGCATTTT. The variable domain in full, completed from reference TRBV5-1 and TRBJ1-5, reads KAGVTQTPRYLIKTRGQQVTLSCSPISGHRSVSWYQQTPGQGLQFLFEYFSETQRNKGNFPGRFSGRQFSNSRSEMNVSTLELGDSALYLCASSPGGGRGSNQPQHFGDGTRLSIL.

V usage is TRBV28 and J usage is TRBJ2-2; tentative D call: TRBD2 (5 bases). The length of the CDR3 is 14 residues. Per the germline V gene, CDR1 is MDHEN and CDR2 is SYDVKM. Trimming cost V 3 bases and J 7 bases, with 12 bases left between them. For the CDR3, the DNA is TGTGCCAGCAGTTTGTTAACTAGGGACGGGGAGCTGTTTTTT. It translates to CASSLLTRDGELFF. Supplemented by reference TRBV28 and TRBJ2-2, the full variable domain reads DVKVTQSSRYLVKRTGEKVFLECVQDMDHENMFWYRQDPGLGLRLIYFSYDVKMKEKGDIPEGYSVSREKKERFSLILESASTNQTSMYLCASSLLTRDGELFFGEGSRLTVL.

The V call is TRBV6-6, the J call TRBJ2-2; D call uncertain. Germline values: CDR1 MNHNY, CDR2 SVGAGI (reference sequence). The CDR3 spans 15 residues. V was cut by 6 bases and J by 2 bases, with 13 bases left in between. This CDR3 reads CASSTRTGNTGELFF. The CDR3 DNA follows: TGTGCCAGCAGCACAAGGACGGGTAACACCGGGGAGCTGTTTTTT.

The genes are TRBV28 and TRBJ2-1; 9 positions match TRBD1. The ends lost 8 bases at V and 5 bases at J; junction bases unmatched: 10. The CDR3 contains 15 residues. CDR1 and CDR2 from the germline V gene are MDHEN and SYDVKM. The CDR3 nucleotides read TGTGCCAGCTTCCAGAGGACAGGGGTTGACAATGAGCAGTTCTTC. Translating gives CASFQRTGVDNEQFF.

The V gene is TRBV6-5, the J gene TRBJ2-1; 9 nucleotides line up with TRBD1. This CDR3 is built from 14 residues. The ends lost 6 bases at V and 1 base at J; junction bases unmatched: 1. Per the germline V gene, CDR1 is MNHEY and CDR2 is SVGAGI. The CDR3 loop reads CASRDRGSYNEQFF. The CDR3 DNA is TGTGCCAGCAGGGACAGGGGTTCCTACAATGAGCAGTTCTTC.

The CDR3 DNA reads as TGTGCCAGCAGCTTCCTGGGACAGGGGGCCCACAATGAGCAGTTCTTC. It codes for CASSFLGQGAHNEQFF. V is TRBV5-5 and J is TRBJ2-1, with 12 bases fitting TRBD1. With 2 bases clipped from V and 5 bases from J, the junction kept 5 bases outside the gene matches. CDR1 and CDR2 from the germline V gene are SGHKS and YYEKEE (reference sequence). There are 16 residues in the CDR3.

The CDR3 DNA sequence: TGCGCCAGCAGCTTGGCCGGGCAAGCGGGGCCCGGGGAGCTGTTTTTT. Translating it yields CASSLAGQAGPGELFF. The chain carries TRBV5-1 and TRBJ2-2; 7 bases map to TRBD2. Looked up from germline, CDR1 is SGHRS and CDR2 is YFSETQ. The CDR3 is made up of 16 amino acids. V lost 0 bases to trimming and J lost 6 bases; unmatched junction nucleotides: 8.

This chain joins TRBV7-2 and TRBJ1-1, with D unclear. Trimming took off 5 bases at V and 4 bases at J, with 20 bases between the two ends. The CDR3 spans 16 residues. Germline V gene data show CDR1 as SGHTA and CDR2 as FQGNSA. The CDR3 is CASSLRPSASSTEAFF. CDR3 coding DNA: TGTGCCAGCAGCCTACGCCCTTCAGCGTCCTCCACTGAAGCTTTCTTT.

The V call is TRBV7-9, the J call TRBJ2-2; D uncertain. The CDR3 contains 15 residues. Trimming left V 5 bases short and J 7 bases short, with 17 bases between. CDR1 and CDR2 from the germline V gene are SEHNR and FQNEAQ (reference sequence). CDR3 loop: CASSLRHLGGGELFF. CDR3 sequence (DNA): TGTGCCAGCAGCCTCCGACACCTGGGTGGCGGGGAGCTGTTTTTT.

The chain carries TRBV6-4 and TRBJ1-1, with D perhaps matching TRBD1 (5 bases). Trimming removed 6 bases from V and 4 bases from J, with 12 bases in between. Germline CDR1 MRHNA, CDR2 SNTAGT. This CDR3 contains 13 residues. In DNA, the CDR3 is TGTGCCAGCAGAGCGGGGGTTGGCACTGAAGCTTTCTTT. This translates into CASRAGVGTEAFF.